This T cell receptor (beta chain) was recorded in a study of T cells in Graves' hyperthyroidism and ophthalmopathy. Study results and limitations: Blood also carried most thyroid clonotypes expanded above 0.001.

At least ten counts were recorded for this clonotype. What it binds is not known. Clinical symptoms, serum thyroxine and TRAb, thyroid ultrasound and orbital computed tomography were used for the diagnoses. The PBMCs had their origin in 10 ml of fresh peripheral blood. There were TCR beta CDR3 regions amplified from RNA transcripts. HTBI primers were the set used in a first-round RT-PCR of the TCR CDR3. TCRdb analysed the multiplex PCR reads with MiXCR anew, one entry per CDR3 protein. Of about 690,000 distinct CDR3 sequences in the sample, 15% to 20% were seen once. Sequenced: blood. The receptor comes from a man in his fifties or sixties with Graves' hyperthyroidism.

CDR3 sequence (DNA): TGTGCCAGCAGTTTGGGAACCATTGGCGGAAACATTCAGTACTTC. The encoded protein is CASSLGTIGGNIQYF. The V call is TRBV28, the J call TRBJ2-4; no clear D. With 3 bases removed from V and 6 bases from J, the gap between germline ends came to 15 bases. The V gene's germline CDR1 is MDHEN and CDR2 SYDVKM. The CDR3 runs 15 residues.